The present entry profiles one TCR beta chain with its context. The target of this receptor is not known. Base qualities were left out, and no much larger clone turns up one base away. These data come from a study of T-cell reconstitution after alpha-beta-depleted transplantation in children listed by TCRdb under 2016. About the full investigation: T-cell immune reconstitution after TCRalphabeta/CD19-depleted allogeneic hematopoietic cell transplantation in children was quantitatively tracked in the study by means of TCR repertoire profiling. General study outcomes and caveats: In some patients, the high TCRbeta diversity seen at day 60 was put down to recipient T cells and intrathymic progenitors that had survived conditioning. The frequencies of hyperexpanded clones fell over the following months, and after one year, T-cell counts and TCRbeta diversity were mostly attributed to newly produced T cells. The apparently early recovery of alphabetaT-cell counts about two months after transplant reportedly depended on only several hundred rapidly expanded clones that came from non-depleted graft cells.

The label giving this sample's treatment or condition can be read as: allogeneic hematopoietic cell transplantation with graft depleted of TCRalphabeta T cells and CD19 B cells. The transplant recipients were children given TCRalphabeta/CD19-depleted allogeneic hematopoietic cell grafts. The receptor library was made with PCR. Sequencing was carried out with an Illumina HiSeq 2500. TCR libraries were prepared with molecular barcoding, using unique molecular identifiers to normalize TCRbeta repertoire quantification. The public reads were quality trimmed at Q25 with fastp and then assembled into clones with MiXCR by TCRdb, keeping productive beta chains. CDR3 protein duplicates are merged, each entry listing the most common genes and DNA. The sample table records 200,000 to 250,000 distinct CDR3 sequences; 9.5% to 13% of these occur just once. The ten largest make up 25% to 30% of the sample. CDR1 is given as LGHDT and CDR2 as YNNKEL, both from the germline V gene (reference sequence). V lost 4 bases and J lost 2 bases, and the count of bases not matched to a germline gene is 11. The CDR3 contains 19 residues, cysteine and phenylalanine counted. The read is trimmed to its CDR3 DNA, 57 bases read in frame from base 1.

The input for sequencing was PBMCs, taken before TCRalphabeta/CD19-depleted stem cell transplant. Recombination joined TRBV3-1 with TRBJ2-1, with TRBD2 identical over 13 junction bases. This clonotype was obtained from a child less than two years old with acute myeloid leukemia, due to receive a stem cell transplant. The CDR3: CASSPDPPGLAGTYNEQFF. The DNA sequence is as follows: TGTGCCAGCAGCCCAGACCCCCCGGGACTAGCGGGGACCTACAATGAGCAGTTCTTC.